The 4 T cell receptor beta chains presented below share a single source sample, sequenced in a study of blood T cell repertoires in COVID-19. Profiled with immunoSEQ multiplex PCR; TCRdb holds only in-frame clones, not every one. The data contain approximately 310,000 clones, roughly 84% of them singletons. Input material: peripheral blood. The receptors come from a man aged 50 or older with active or convalescent COVID-19.

The rearrangement joins TRBV28 to TRBJ2-3, with 10 bases fitting TRBD2. Trimming cost V 7 bases and J 0 bases; bases outside gene matches: 10. CDR1 and CDR2 (germline): MDHEN, SYDVKM. The CDR3 length is 17 residues. The CDR3 region is CASNSRLAGLSTDTQYF. The CDR3 DNA sequence: TGTGCCAGCAACTCCCGACTAGCGGGCCTCAGCACAGATACGCAGTATTTT.

The CDR3 DNA sequence: TGCGCCAGCAGCCAAGATCACCTAGCGGGAGGACACAGTGGAGAGACCCAGTACTTC. It specifies CASSQDHLAGGHSGETQYF. V is TRBV4-1 and J is TRBJ2-5; 11 nucleotides line up with TRBD2. The trim removed 0 bases at V and 4 bases at J, leaving 13 bases unmatched. Germline V gene data show CDR1 as MGHRA and CDR2 as YSYEKL. The CDR3 length is 19 residues.

V gene TRBV4-3 combines with J gene TRBJ2-5; no definite D call. The V and J ends lost 2 bases and 5 bases respectively, with 12 bases between them. This CDR3 is 14 amino acids long. CDR1 and CDR2 (germline): LGHNA, YSLEER. The CDR3 spells CASSQQTAGETQYF. DNA of the CDR3: TGCGCCAGCAGCCAACAGACGGCCGGGGAGACCCAGTACTTC.

The chain uses TRBV27 and TRBJ1-3; 7 bases match TRBD1. Trimming removed 4 bases from V and 5 bases from J; junction bases left unmatched: 2. From germline, CDR1 is MNHEY and CDR2 SMNVEV (reference sequence). This CDR3 is 13 amino acids long. The CDR3, as DNA: TGTGCCAGCAGTTCGACAGGGAGAAACACCATATATTTT. The encoded protein is CASSSTGRNTIYF.